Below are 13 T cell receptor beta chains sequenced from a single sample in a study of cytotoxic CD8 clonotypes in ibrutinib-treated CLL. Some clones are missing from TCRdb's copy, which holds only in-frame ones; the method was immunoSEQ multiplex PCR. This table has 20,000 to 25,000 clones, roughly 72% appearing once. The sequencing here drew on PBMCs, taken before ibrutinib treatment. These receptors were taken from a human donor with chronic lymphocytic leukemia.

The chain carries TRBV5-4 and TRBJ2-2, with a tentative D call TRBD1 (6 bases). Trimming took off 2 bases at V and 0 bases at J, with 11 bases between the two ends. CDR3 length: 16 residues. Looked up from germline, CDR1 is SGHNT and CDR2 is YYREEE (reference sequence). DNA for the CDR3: TGTGCCAGCAGCTTCCCCGGGACAACGAACACCGGGGAGCTGTTTTTT. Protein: CASSFPGTTNTGELFF.

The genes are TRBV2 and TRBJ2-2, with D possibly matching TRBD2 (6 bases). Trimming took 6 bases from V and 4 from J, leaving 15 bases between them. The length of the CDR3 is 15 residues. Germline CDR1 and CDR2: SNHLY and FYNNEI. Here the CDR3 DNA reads TGTGCCAGCAGGATCCGGACTACGAGCACCGGGGAGCTGTTTTTT. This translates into CASRIRTTSTGELFF.

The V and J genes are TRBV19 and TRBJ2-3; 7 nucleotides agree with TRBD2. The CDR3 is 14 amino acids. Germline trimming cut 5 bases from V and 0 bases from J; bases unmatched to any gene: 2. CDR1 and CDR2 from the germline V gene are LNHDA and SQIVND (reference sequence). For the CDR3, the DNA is TGTGCCAGTAGTTATAGCGGGAGCACAGATACGCAGTATTTT. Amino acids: CASSYSGSTDTQYF.

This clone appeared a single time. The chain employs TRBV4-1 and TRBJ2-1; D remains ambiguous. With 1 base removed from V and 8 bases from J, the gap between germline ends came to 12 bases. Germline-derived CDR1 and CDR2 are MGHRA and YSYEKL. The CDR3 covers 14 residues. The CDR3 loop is CASSQVIGGDEQFF. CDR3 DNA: TGCGCCAGCAGCCAAGTAATCGGTGGCGATGAGCAGTTCTTC.

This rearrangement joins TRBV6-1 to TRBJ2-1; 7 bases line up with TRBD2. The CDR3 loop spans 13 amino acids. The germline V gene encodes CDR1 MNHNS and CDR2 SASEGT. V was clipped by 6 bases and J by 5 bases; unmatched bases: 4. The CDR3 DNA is TGTGCCAGCAGCCTGCGGGGGAACAATGAGCAGTTCTTC. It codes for CASSLRGNNEQFF.

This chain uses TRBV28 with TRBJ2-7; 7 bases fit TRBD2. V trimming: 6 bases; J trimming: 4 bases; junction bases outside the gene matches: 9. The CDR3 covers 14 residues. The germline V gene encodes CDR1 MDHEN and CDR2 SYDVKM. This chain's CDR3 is CASRVGGSGYEQYF. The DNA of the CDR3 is TGTGCCAGCAGGGTCGGGGGGAGCGGGTACGAGCAGTACTTC.

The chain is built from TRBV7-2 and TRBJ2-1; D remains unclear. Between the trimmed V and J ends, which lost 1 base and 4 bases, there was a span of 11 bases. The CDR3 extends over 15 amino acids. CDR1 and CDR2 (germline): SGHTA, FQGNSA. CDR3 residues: CASSLGSGGYNEQFF. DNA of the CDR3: TGTGCCAGCAGCTTAGGATCCGGCGGATACAATGAGCAGTTCTTC.

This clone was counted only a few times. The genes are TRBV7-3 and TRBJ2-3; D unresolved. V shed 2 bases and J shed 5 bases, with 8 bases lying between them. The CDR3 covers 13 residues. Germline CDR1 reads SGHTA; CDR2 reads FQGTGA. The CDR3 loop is CASSLYQRDTQYF. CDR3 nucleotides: TGTGCCAGCAGCTTATATCAGAGAGATACGCAGTATTTT.

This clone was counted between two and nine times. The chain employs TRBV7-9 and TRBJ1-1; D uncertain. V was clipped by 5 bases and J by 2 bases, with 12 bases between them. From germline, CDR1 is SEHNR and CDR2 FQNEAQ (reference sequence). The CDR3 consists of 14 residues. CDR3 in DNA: TGTGCCAGCAGCAGAGACGGAACAAACACTGAAGCTTTCTTT. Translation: CASSRDGTNTEAFF.

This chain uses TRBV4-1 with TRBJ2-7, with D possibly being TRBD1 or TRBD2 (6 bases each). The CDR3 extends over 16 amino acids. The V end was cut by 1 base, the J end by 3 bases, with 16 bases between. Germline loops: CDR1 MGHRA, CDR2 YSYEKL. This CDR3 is CASSQVGGTTNYEQYF. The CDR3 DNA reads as TGCGCCAGCAGCCAAGTAGGGGGGACCACGAACTACGAGCAGTACTTC.

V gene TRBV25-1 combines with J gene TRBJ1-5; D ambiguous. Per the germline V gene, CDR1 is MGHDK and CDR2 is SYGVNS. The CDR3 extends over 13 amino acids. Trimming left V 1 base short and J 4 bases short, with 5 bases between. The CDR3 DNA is TGTGCCAGCAGTGAATTTGGGAATCAGCCCCAGCATTTT. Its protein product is CASSEFGNQPQHF. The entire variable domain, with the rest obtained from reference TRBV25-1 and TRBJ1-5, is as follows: EADIYQTPRYLVIGTGKKITLECSQTMGHDKMYWYQQDPGMELHLIHYSYGVNSTEKGDLSSESTVSRIRTEHFPLTLESARPSHTSQYLCASSEFGNQPQHFGDGTRLSIL.

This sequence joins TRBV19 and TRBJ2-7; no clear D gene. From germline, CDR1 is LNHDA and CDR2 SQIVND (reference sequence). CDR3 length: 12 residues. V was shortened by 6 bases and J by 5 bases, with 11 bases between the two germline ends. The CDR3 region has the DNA TGTGCCAGTAGCACTCTCCGGGACGAGCAGTACTTC. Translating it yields CASSTLRDEQYF.

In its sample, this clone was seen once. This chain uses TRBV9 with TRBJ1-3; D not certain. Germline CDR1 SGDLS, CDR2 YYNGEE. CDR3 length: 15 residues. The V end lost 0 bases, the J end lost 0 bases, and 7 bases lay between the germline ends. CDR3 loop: CASSVGRDSGNTIYF. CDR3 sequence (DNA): TGTGCCAGCAGCGTAGGGCGGGACTCTGGAAACACCATATATTTT.